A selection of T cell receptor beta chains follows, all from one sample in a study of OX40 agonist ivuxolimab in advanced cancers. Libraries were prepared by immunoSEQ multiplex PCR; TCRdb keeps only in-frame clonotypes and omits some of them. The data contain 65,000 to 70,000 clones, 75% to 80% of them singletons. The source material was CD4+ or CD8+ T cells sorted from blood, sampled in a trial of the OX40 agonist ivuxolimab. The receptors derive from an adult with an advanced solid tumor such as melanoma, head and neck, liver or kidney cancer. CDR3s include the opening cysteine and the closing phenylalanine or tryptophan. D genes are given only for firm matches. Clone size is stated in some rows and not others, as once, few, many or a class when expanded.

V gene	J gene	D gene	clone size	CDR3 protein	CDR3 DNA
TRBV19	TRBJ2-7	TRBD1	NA	CASSRGQEYEQYF	TGTGCCAGTAGTAGGGGACAGGAGTACGAGCAGTACTTC
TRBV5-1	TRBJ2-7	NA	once	CASSPGGQAVPEQYF	TGCGCCAGCAGCCCGGGTGGGCAAGCCGTTCCCGAGCAGTACTTC
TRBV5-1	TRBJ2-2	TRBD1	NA	CASSWGQGNTGELFF	TGCGCCAGCAGCTGGGGACAGGGGAACACCGGGGAGCTGTTTTTT
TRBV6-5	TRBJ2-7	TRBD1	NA	CASSTNRGRYEQYF	TGTGCCAGCAGTACAAACAGGGGCCGCTACGAGCAGTACTTC
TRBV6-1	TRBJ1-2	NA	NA	CASRNRVLYGYTF	TGTGCCAGCAGAAACAGAGTCCTCTATGGCTACACCTTC
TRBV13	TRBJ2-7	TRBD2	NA	CASSPTSDSYEQYF	TGTGCCAGCAGCCCAACTAGCGACTCCTACGAGCAGTACTTC
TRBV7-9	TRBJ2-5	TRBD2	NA	CASSLGGLAGETQYF	TGTGCCAGCAGCCTTGGGGGACTAGCGGGAGAGACCCAGTACTTC
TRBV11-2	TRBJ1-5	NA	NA	CASSLVSGQKHF	TGTGCCAGCAGCTTAGTTTCGGGACAAAAGCATTTT
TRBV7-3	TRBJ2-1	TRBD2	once	CASSLAERSYNEQFF	TGTGCCAGCAGCCTAGCGGAGCGCTCCTACAATGAGCAGTTCTTC
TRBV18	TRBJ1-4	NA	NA	CASSPSSPGFGEKLFF	TGTGCCAGCTCACCTTCCTCTCCCGGGTTCGGTGAAAAACTGTTTTTT
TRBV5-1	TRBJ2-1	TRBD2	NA	CASSTTAGGSYNEQFF	TGCGCCAGCAGCACTACGGCGGGAGGGAGTTACAATGAGCAGTTCTTC
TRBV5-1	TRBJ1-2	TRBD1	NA	CASSTGTGGSYGYTF	TGCGCCAGCAGCACCGGGACAGGGGGATCCTATGGCTACACCTTC
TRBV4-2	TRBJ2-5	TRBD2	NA	CASSLNNGLAEIQTQYF	TGTGCCAGCAGCCTGAATAACGGACTAGCGGAGATCCAGACCCAGTACTTC
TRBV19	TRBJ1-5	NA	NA	CASSIQRDQPQHF	TGTGCCAGTAGTATACAGAGAGATCAGCCCCAGCATTTT
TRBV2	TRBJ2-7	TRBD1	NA	CASRAGTAIYEQYF	TGTGCCAGCAGGGCCGGGACAGCAATCTACGAGCAGTACTTC
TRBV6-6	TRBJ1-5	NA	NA	CASSGQGRGQPQHF	TGTGCCAGCAGTGGGCAGGGTAGAGGTCAGCCCCAGCATTTT
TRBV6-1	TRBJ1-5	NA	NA	CASSDDVPGTYSNQPQHF	TGTGCCAGCAGTGACGACGTTCCCGGGACTTATAGCAATCAGCCCCAGCATTTT
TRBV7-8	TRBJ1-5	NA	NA	CASSFGQGNQPQHF	TGTGCCAGCAGCTTTGGGCAGGGGAACCAGCCCCAGCATTTT
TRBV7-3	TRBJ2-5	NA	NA	CASSLSSQETQYF	TGTGCCAGCAGCCTAAGTAGCCAAGAGACCCAGTACTTC
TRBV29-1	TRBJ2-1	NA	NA	CSVSREGREQFF	TGCAGCGTCTCACGAGAGGGGCGGGAGCAGTTCTTC
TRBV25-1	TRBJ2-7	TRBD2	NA	CASSESLAGRYEQYF	TGTGCCAGCAGTGAATCCCTAGCGGGGCGCTACGAGCAGTACTTC
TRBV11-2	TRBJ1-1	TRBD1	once	CASSLEAGTGASNTEAFF	TGTGCCAGCAGCTTAGAAGCCGGGACAGGGGCTTCGAACACTGAAGCTTTCTTT
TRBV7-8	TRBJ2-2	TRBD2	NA	CASSLRLAGDGELFF	TGTGCCAGCAGCCTACGACTAGCGGGGGACGGGGAGCTGTTTTTT
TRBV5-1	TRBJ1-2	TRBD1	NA	CASSSDRAVYGYTF	TGCGCCAGCAGCTCGGACAGGGCCGTCTATGGCTACACCTTC
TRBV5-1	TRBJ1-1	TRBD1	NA	CASSLVGQGFAEAFF	TGCGCCAGCAGCTTGGTGGGACAGGGTTTCGCTGAAGCTTTCTTT
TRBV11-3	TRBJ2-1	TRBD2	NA	CASSLVIGLAGYNEQFF	TGTGCCAGCAGCTTAGTCATTGGTCTAGCGGGATACAATGAGCAGTTCTTC
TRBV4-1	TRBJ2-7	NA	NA	CASSPGRSEQYF	TGCGCCAGCAGCCCGGGACGGAGCGAGCAGTACTTC
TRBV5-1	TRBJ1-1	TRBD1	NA	CASSFLTGEDTEAFF	TGCGCCAGCAGCTTTTTAACAGGGGAGGACACTGAAGCTTTCTTT
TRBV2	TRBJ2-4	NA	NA	CASSDGRAKNIQYF	TGTGCCAGCAGTGATGGGAGAGCCAAAAACATTCAGTACTTC
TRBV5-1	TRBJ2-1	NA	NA	CASSSRGVEYNEQFF	TGCGCCAGCAGTTCCAGGGGGGTTGAATACAATGAGCAGTTCTTC
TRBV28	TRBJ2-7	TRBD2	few	CASSRGLSSSYEQYF	TGTGCCAGCAGTCGGGGACTATCAAGCTCCTACGAGCAGTACTTC
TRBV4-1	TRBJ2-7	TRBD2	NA	CASSQPTSGRTYEQYF	TGCGCCAGCAGCCAACCCACTAGCGGGAGAACCTACGAGCAGTACTTC
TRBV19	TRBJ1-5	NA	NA	CASSIPMAGRSSQPQHF	TGTGCCAGTAGTATTCCCATGGCAGGGAGAAGCAGTCAGCCCCAGCATTTT
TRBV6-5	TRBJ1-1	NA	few	CASLNGLNTEAFF	TGTGCCAGCCTCAACGGGCTTAACACTGAAGCTTTCTTT
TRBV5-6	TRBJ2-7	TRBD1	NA	CASSWDRLGYEQYF	TGTGCCAGCAGCTGGGACAGACTCGGGTACGAGCAGTACTTC
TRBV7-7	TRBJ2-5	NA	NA	CASSLGLGPQETQYF	TGTGCTAGCAGCTTAGGTTTAGGGCCACAAGAGACCCAGTACTTC
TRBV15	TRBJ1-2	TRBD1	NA	CATSARSGQGARGYTF	TGTGCCACCAGCGCCCGTTCGGGACAGGGGGCCAGGGGCTACACCTTC
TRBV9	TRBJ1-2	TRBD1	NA	CASSSQNRGGYGYTF	TGTGCCAGCAGCTCCCAGAACAGGGGTGGGTATGGCTACACCTTC
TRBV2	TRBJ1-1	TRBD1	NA	CASIPTDRGNAEAFF	TGTGCCAGCATTCCCACTGACAGGGGGAACGCTGAAGCTTTCTTT
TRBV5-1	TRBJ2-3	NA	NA	CASSLGWGYTDTQYF	TGCGCCAGCAGCTTGGGGTGGGGATACACAGATACGCAGTATTTT
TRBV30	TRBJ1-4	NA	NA	CAWNNGANEKLFF	TGTGCCTGGAATAACGGGGCTAATGAAAAACTGTTTTTT
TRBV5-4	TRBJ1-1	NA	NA	CASSQTDTEAFF	TGTGCCAGCAGCCAAACGGACACTGAAGCTTTCTTT
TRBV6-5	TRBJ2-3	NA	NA	CASSYSQGPTDTQYF	TGTGCCAGCAGTTACTCGCAGGGTCCCACAGATACGCAGTATTTT
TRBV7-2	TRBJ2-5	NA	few	CASSSNGGTETQYF	TGTGCCAGCAGCTCCAATGGGGGTACAGAGACCCAGTACTTC
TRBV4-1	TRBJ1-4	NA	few	CASSQDSGELGKLFF	TGCGCCAGCAGCCAAGATTCCGGGGAACTCGGAAAACTGTTTTTT
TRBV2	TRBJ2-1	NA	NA	CASRGSRDNEQFF	TGTGCCAGCAGGGGAAGCAGGGACAATGAGCAGTTCTTC
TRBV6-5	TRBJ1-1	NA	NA	CASSYSVDTEAFF	TGTGCCAGCAGTTACTCGGTTGACACTGAAGCTTTCTTT
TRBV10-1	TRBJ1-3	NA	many	CASRVGSSGNTIYF	TGCGCCAGCAGAGTCGGGAGCTCTGGAAACACCATATATTTT
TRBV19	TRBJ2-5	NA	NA	CASSPQQSLGTQYF	TGTGCCAGTAGTCCCCAGCAGAGTTTGGGGACCCAGTACTTC
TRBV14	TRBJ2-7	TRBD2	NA	CASSPGLASEQYF	TGTGCCAGCAGCCCTGGACTAGCGAGCGAGCAGTACTTC
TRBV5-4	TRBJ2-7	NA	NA	CASSLLGDPSTYEQYF	TGTGCCAGCAGCTTGCTCGGGGACCCCTCAACCTACGAGCAGTACTTC
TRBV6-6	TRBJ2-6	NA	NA	CASSYSASGANVLTF	TGTGCCAGCAGTTACTCGGCGTCTGGGGCCAACGTCCTGACTTTC
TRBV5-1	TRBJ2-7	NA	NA	CASSLGRDAAYEQYF	TGCGCCAGCAGCTTGGGGCGGGATGCTGCCTACGAGCAGTACTTC
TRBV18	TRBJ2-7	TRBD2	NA	CASSLLAGPYEQYF	TGTGCCAGCTCACTTTTAGCGGGGCCCTACGAGCAGTACTTC